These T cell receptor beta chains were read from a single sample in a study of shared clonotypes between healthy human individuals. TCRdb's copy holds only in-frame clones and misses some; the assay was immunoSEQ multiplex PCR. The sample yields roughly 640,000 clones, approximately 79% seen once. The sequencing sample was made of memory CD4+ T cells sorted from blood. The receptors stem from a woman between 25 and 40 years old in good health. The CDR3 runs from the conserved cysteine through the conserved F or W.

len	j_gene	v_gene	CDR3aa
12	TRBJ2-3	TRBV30	CAWSVGTDTQYF
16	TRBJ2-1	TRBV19	CASSIAFGTPYNEQFF
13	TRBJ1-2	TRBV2	CASSADRPYGYTF
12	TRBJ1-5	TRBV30	CAWSVGEQPQHF
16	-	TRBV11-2	CASSLTSGGSSYEQYF
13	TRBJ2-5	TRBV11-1	CASSGAFQETQYF
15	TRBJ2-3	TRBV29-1	CSVVGTFPSTDTQYF
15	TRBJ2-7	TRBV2	CASSSDRDRLLEQYF
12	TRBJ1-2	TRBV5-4	CASSLGQEGKTF
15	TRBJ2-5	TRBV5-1	CASSLADREQETQYF
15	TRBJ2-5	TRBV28	CASSFPQGLQETQYF
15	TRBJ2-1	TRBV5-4	CASSLGAIRGNEQFF
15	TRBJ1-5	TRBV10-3	CAISESGGRRQPQHF
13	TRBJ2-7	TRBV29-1	CSVVDSVPYEQYF
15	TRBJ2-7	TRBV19	CASSIGQGAAYEQYF
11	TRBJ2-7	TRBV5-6	CASTQGSEQYF
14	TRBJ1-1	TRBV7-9	CATRGDRGSTEAFF
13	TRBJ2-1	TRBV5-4	CASSLETLNEQFF
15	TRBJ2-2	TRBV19	CVSSRRERNFGELFF
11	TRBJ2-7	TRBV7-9	CASSLGVEQYF
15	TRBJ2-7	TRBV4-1	CASSPGLAGLSEQYF
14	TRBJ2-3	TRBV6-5	CASSYSGDRYTQYF
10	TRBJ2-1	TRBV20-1	CSARDGLSVF
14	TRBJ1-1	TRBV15	CATSRVRGRTEAFF
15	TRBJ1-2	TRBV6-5	CASSAPGQGRDGYTF
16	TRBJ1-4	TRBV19	CASSSVGYATNEKLFF
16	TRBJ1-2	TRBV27	CASSLFRGSFLGGYTF
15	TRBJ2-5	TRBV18	CASSLQDGWQETQYF
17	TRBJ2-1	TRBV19	CASSMVRGQGRMDEQFF
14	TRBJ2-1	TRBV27	CASSHSPGGFPPFF
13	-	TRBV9	CASSDYGGGEQYF
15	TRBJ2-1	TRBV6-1	CASGSIAASLNEQFF
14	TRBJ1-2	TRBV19	CATKFNAWTSGYTF
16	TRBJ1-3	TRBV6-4	CASSYRTDDYGNTIYF
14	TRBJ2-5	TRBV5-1	CASSLGDRGETQYF
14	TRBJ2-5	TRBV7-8	CASSFRKDQETQYF
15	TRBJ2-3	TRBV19	CASSIAGGPGDTQYF